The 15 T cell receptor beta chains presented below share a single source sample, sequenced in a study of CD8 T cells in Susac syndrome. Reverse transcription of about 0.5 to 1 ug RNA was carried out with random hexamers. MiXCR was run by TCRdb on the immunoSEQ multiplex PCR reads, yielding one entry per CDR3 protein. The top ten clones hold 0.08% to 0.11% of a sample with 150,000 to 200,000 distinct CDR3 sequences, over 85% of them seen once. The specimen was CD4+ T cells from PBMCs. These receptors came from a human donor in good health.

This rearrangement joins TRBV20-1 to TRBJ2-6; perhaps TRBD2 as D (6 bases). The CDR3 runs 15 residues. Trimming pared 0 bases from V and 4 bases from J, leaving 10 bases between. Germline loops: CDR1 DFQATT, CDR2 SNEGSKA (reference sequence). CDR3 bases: TGCAGTGCTAGAGATGGAGGGTCGGGGGCCAACGTCCTGACTTTC. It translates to CSARDGGSGANVLTF.

As DNA, the CDR3 is TGCGCCAGCAGCTTATCTAGGGCAGATACGCAGTATTTT. It translates to CASSLSRADTQYF. V is TRBV5-1 and J is TRBJ2-3, with D unclear. Per the germline V gene, CDR1 is SGHRS and CDR2 is YFSETQ. The CDR3 runs to 13 residues. Trimming pared 2 bases from V and 4 bases from J, leaving 8 bases between.

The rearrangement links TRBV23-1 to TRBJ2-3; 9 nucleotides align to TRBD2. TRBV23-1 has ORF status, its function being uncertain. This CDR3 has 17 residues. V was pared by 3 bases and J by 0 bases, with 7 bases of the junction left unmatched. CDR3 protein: CASSQPLAGPSTDTQYF. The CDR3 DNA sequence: TGCGCCAGCAGTCAGCCCCTAGCGGGGCCTAGCACAGATACGCAGTATTTT.

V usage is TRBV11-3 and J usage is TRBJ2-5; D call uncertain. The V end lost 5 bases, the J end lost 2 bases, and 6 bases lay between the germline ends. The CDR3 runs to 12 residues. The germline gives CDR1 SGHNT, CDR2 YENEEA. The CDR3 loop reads CASSRTQETQYF. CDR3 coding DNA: TGTGCCAGCAGCCGGACGCAAGAGACCCAGTACTTC.

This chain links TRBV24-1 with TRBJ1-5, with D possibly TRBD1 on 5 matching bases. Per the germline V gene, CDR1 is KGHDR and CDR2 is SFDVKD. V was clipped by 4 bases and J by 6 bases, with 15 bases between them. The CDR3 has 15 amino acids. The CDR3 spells CATSDGQGIIQPQHF. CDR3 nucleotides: TGTGCCACCAGTGACGGGCAGGGAATCATTCAGCCCCAGCATTTT.

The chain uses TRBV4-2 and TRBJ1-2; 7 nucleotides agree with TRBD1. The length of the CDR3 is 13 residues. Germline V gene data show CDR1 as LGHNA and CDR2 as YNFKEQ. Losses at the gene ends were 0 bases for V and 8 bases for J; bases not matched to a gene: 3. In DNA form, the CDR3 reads TGTGCCAGCAGCCAAGACAGGGGGTACGGCTACACCTTC. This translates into CASSQDRGYGYTF.

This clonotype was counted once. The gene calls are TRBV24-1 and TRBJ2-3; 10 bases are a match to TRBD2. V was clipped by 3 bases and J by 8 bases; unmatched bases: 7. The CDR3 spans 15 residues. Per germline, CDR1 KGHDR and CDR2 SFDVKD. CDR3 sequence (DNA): TGTGCCACCAGTGATCCGAGGACTAGCGGAGGTACGCAGTATTTT. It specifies CATSDPRTSGGTQYF.

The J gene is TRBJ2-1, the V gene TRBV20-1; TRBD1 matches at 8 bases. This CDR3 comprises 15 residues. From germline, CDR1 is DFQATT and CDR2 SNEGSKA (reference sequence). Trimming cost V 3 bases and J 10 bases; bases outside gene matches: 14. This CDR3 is CSASRGQGSRGEQFF. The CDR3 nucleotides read TGCAGTGCTAGTCGTGGACAGGGTTCCAGAGGCGAGCAGTTCTTC.

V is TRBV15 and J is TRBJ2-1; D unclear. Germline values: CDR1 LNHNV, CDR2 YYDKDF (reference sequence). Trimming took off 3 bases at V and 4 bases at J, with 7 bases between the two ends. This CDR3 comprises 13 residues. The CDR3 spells CATSSTAYNEQFF. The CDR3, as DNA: TGTGCCACCAGCAGTACAGCGTACAATGAGCAGTTCTTC.

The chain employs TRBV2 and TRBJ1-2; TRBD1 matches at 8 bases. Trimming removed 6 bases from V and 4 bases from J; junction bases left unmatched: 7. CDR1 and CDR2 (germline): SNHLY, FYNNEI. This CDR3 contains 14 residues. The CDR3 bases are TGTGCCAGCAGCAAGGACAGGGTTGCCTATGGCTACACCTTC. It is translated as CASSKDRVAYGYTF. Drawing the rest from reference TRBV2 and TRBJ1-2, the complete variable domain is EPEVTQTPSHQVTQMGQEVILRCVPISNHLYFYWYRQILGQKVEFLVSFYNNEISEKSEIFDDQFSVERPDGSNFTLKIRSTKLEDSAMYFCASSKDRVAYGYTFGSGTRLTVV.

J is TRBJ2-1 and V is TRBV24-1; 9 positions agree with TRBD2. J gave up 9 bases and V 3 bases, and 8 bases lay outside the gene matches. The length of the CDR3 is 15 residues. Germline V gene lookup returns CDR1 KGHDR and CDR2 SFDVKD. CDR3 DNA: TGTGCCACCAGTGATCGTGGCGGGAGGGCCACTGAGCAGTTCTTC. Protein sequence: CATSDRGGRATEQFF.

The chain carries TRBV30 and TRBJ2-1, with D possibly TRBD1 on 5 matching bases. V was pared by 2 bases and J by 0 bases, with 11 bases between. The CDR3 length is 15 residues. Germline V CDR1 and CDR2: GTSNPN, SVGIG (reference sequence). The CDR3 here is CAWSKGMSSYNEQFF. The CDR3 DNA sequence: TGTGCCTGGAGTAAGGGGATGAGCTCCTACAATGAGCAGTTCTTC. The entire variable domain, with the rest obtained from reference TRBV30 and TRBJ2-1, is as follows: SQTIHQWPATLVQPVGSPLSLECTVEGTSNPNLYWYRQAAGRGLQLLFYSVGIGQISSEVPQNLSASRPQDRQFILSSKKLLLSDSGFYLCAWSKGMSSYNEQFFGPGTRLTVL.

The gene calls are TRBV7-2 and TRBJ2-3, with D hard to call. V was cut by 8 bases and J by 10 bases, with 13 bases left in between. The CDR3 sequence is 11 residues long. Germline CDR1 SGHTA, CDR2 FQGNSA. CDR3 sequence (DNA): TGTGCCAGCTTGATATCCCAGGCGCAGTATTTT. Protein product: CASLISQAQYF.

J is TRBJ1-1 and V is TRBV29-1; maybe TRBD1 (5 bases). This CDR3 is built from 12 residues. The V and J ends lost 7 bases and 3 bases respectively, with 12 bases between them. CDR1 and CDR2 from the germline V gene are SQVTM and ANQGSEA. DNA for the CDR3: TGCAGCGGGGGGTCGGGGGACACTGAAGCTTTCTTT. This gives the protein CSGGSGDTEAFF. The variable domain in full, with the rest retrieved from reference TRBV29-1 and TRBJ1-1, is SAVISQKPSRDICQRGTSLTIQCQVDSQVTMMFWYRQQPGQSLTLIATANQGSEATYESGFVIDKFPISRPNLTFSTLTVSNMSPEDSSIYLCSGGSGDTEAFFGQGTRLTVV.

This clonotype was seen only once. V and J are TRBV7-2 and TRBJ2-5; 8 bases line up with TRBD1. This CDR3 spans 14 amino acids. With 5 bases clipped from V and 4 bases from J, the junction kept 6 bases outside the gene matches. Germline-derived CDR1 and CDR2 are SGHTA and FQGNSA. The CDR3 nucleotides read TGTGCCAGCAGCGGCTACAGGGGGAGAGAGACCCAGTACTTC. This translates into CASSGYRGRETQYF.